A selection of T cell receptor beta chains follows, all from one sample in a study of identical twins. From the 5' RACE reads, TCRdb called clonotypes with MiXCR, one entry per CDR3 protein. The sample lists about 520,000 distinct CDR3 sequences; less than 25% were seen once. These data were also filed under a second study, of T cells expressing NK-cell markers.

Sequences were obtained from CD4+ T cells sorted from blood. The receptors originated from a woman in her late teens or twenties in good health. Each CDR3 is given with its conserved first and last residue. Each record gives: V gene, D gene, clone size, J gene, CDR3 protein, CDR3 DNA. A D gene is named only where the DNA matches it firmly. Expanded clones are given a class, and other clones once, few, many or no size at all.

V: TRBV7-9; D: TRBD1; size: .; J: TRBJ2-5; CDR3: CASSPLGQGKGTQYF; DNA: TGTGCCAGCAGCCCACTGGGACAGGGCAAGGGGACCCAGTACTTC
V: TRBV11-3; D: TRBD2; size: .; J: TRBJ2-1; CDR3: CASSLERSGRVPNEQFF; DNA: TGTGCCAGCAGCTTAGAGAGGAGCGGGAGGGTCCCCAATGAGCAGTTCTTC
V: TRBV12-3/TRBV12-4; D: .; size: few; J: TRBJ2-7; CDR3: CASSGIHRYEQYF; DNA: TGTGCCAGCAGTGGGATCCACCGATACGAGCAGTACTTC
V: TRBV3-1; D: TRBD2; size: many; J: TRBJ2-5; CDR3: CASSPASGNQETQYF; DNA: TGTGCCAGCAGCCCCGCTAGCGGGAACCAAGAGACCCAGTACTTC
V: TRBV29-1; D: .; size: .; J: TRBJ2-1; CDR3: CSDRESAYNEQFF; DNA: TGCAGCGACCGGGAGTCTGCCTACAATGAGCAGTTCTTC
V: TRBV30; D: .; size: .; J: TRBJ1-1; CDR3: CAWSAQYTEAFF; DNA: TGTGCCTGGAGTGCTCAGTACACTGAAGCTTTCTTT
V: TRBV20-1; D: .; size: .; J: TRBJ2-6; CDR3: CSAREPTGANVLTF; DNA: TGCAGTGCTAGGGAGCCCACTGGGGCCAACGTCCTGACTTTC
V: TRBV20-1; D: .; size: .; J: TRBJ1-1; CDR3: CSASPITEAFF; DNA: TGCAGTGCTAGCCCGATAACGGAAGCTTTCTTT
V: TRBV7-9; D: .; size: .; J: TRBJ2-1; CDR3: CASSLGSPYNEQFF; DNA: TGTGCCAGCAGCTTAGGGAGCCCCTACAATGAGCAGTTCTTC
V: TRBV6-1; D: .; size: .; J: TRBJ2-2; CDR3: CASRADGVTGELFF; DNA: TGTGCCAGCAGAGCCGACGGGGTCACCGGGGAGCTGTTTTTT
V: TRBV7-2; D: TRBD1; size: few; J: TRBJ2-3; CDR3: CASIGQGTDTQYF; DNA: TGTGCCAGCATCGGACAGGGTACAGATACGCAGTATTTT
V: TRBV2; D: TRBD2; size: few; J: TRBJ2-1; CDR3: CASSRSPGLAGGWSYNEQFF; DNA: TGTGCCAGCAGCCGGTCACCGGGACTAGCGGGAGGGTGGTCCTACAATGAGCAGTTCTTC
V: TRBV6-5; D: .; size: .; J: TRBJ1-2; CDR3: CASSYSNNYGYTF; DNA: TGTGCCAGCAGTTACAGCAATAACTATGGCTACACCTTC
V: TRBV6-2/TRBV6-3; D: .; size: .; J: TRBJ2-7; CDR3: CASASSGFYEQYF; DNA: TGTGCCAGCGCCTCGTCCGGGTTCTACGAGCAGTACTTC
V: TRBV6-2/TRBV6-3; D: .; size: .; J: TRBJ2-7; CDR3: CASSPLQTTGGYEQYF; DNA: TGTGCCAGCAGTCCCCTTCAAACGACAGGTGGCTACGAGCAGTACTTC
V: TRBV28; D: TRBD1; size: .; J: TRBJ1-1; CDR3: CASSPDRLMNTEAFF; DNA: TGTGCCAGCAGCCCGGACAGGCTCATGAACACTGAAGCTTTCTTT
V: TRBV20-1; D: TRBD1; size: .; J: TRBJ1-5; CDR3: CSAQPHRGGNQPQHF; DNA: TGCAGTGCTCAACCTCACAGGGGAGGGAATCAGCCCCAGCATTTT
V: TRBV3-1; D: .; size: .; J: TRBJ2-1; CDR3: CASSQESVYEQFF; DNA: TGTGCCAGCAGCCAAGAGAGCGTGTACGAGCAGTTCTTC
V: TRBV10-2; D: TRBD2; size: .; J: TRBJ2-3; CDR3: CASTLLAGADTQYF; DNA: TGCGCCAGCACCTTACTAGCGGGAGCGGATACGCAGTATTTT
V: TRBV20-1; D: TRBD1; size: .; J: TRBJ2-1; CDR3: CSAGPGGDEQFF; DNA: TGCAGTGCCGGCCCAGGGGGCGATGAGCAGTTCTTC
V: TRBV20-1; D: TRBD2; size: few; J: TRBJ2-5; CDR3: CSVVASGRSWETQYF; DNA: TGCAGTGTGGTGGCTAGCGGGCGATCTTGGGAGACCCAGTACTTC
V: TRBV18; D: .; size: .; J: TRBJ1-1; CDR3: CASSSAGTMNTEAFF; DNA: TGTGCCAGCTCATCCGCAGGCACCATGAACACTGAAGCTTTCTTT
V: TRBV5-1; D: TRBD2; size: .; J: TRBJ2-1; CDR3: CASSLTPRGAQFF; DNA: TGCGCCAGCAGCTTGACCCCGCGGGGGGCGCAGTTCTTC
V: TRBV20-1; D: .; size: .; J: TRBJ2-5; CDR3: CSAKRWGGAEETQYF; DNA: TGCAGTGCTAAGAGGTGGGGGGGCGCAGAAGAGACCCAGTACTTC
V: TRBV20-1; D: TRBD2; size: .; J: TRBJ2-1; CDR3: CSARYSGAGVEQFF; DNA: TGCAGTGCTAGATATAGCGGGGCCGGGGTGGAGCAGTTCTTC
V: TRBV10-3; D: .; size: .; J: TRBJ2-5; CDR3: CAISAKEETQYF; DNA: TGTGCCATCAGTGCCAAGGAGGAGACCCAGTACTTC
V: TRBV4-3; D: .; size: .; J: TRBJ1-1; CDR3: CASSRRENTEAFF; DNA: TGCGCCAGCAGCCGCAGGGAGAACACTGAAGCTTTCTTT
V: TRBV10-3; D: .; size: many; J: TRBJ1-1; CDR3: CAMSQGDRNTEAFF; DNA: TGTGCCATGAGTCAAGGGGACCGGAACACTGAAGCTTTCTTT
V: TRBV6-5; D: .; size: .; J: TRBJ2-1; CDR3: CASSYGGTTLVHEQFF; DNA: TGTGCCAGCAGTTACGGGGGAACAACCCTAGTCCATGAGCAGTTCTTC
V: TRBV10-3; D: .; size: .; J: TRBJ2-2; CDR3: CATGGVGLSRTGELFF; DNA: TGTGCCACCGGGGGCGTAGGTCTATCTCGGACCGGGGAGCTGTTTTTT
V: TRBV5-1; D: .; size: many; J: TRBJ2-1; CDR3: CASSLSRSYNEQFF; DNA: TGCGCCAGCAGCTTGAGCCGATCCTACAATGAGCAGTTCTTC
V: TRBV27; D: .; size: .; J: TRBJ2-7; CDR3: CASRPAGGLYEQYF; DNA: TGTGCCAGCAGGCCCGCAGGGGGGCTCTACGAGCAGTACTTC
V: TRBV20-1; D: .; size: .; J: TRBJ2-7; CDR3: CSASKVSFQYEQYF; DNA: TGCAGTGCTAGCAAAGTCAGCTTTCAATACGAGCAGTACTTC
V: TRBV7-2; D: TRBD2; size: .; J: TRBJ2-5; CDR3: CASSLGLAGVGETQYF; DNA: TGTGCCAGCAGCTTAGGGCTAGCGGGAGTAGGAGAGACCCAGTACTTC
V: TRBV20-1; D: .; size: .; J: TRBJ2-7; CDR3: CSARTDSYEQYF; DNA: TGCAGTGCTAGGACAGACTCCTACGAGCAGTACTTC
V: TRBV20-1; D: .; size: few; J: TRBJ2-3; CDR3: CSARSSTSTDTQYF; DNA: TGCAGTGCTAGAAGCTCAACTAGCACAGATACGCAGTATTTT
V: TRBV15; D: TRBD1; size: once; J: TRBJ2-1; CDR3: CATTVGQGNEQFF; DNA: TGTGCCACCACGGTGGGACAGGGCAATGAGCAGTTCTTC